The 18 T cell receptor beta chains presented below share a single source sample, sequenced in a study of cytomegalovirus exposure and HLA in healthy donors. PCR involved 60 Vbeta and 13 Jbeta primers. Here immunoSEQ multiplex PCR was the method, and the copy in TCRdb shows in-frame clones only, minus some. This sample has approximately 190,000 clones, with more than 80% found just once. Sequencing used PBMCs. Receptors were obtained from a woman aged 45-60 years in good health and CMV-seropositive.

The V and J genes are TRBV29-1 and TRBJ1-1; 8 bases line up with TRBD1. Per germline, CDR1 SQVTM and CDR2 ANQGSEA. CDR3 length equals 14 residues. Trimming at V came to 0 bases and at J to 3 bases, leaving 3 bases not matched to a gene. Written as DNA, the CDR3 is TGCAGCGTTGAAGATCTACAGGGGGACACTGAAGCTTTCTTT. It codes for CSVEDLQGDTEAFF.

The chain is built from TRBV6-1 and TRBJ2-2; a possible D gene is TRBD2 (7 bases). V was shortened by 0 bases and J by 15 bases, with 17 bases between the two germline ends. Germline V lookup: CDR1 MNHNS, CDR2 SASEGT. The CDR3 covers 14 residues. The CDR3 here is CASSEALGGGVMFF. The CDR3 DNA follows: TGTGCCAGCAGTGAAGCCTTAGGAGGGGGGGTGATGTTTTTT.

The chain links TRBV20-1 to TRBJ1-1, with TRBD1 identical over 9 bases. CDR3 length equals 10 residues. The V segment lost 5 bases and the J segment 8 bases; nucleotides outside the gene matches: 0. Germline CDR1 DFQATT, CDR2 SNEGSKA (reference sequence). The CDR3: CSAGQGEAFF. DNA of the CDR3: TGCAGTGCTGGACAGGGGGAAGCTTTCTTT.

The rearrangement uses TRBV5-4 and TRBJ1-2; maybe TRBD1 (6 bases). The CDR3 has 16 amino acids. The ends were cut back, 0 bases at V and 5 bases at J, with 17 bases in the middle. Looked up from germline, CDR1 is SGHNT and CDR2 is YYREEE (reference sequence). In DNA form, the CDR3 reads TGTGCCAGCAGCTTGGTCCCATCTTGGGGGCGGTATGGCTACACCTTC. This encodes CASSLVPSWGRYGYTF.

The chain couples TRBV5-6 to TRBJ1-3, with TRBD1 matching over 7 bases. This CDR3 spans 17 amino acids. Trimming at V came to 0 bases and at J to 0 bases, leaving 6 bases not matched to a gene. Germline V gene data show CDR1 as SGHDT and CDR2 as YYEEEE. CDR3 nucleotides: TGTGCCAGCAGCTTGGACAGGGGAACGAGCTCTGGAAACACCATATATTTT. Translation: CASSLDRGTSSGNTIYF.

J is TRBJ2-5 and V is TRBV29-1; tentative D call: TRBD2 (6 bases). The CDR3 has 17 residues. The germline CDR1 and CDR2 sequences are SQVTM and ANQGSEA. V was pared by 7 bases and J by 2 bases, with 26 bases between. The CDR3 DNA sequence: TGCAGCGGTATCCGGGACTCTGCCGGTACCCCTCAAGAGACCCAGTACTTC. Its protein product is CSGIRDSAGTPQETQYF.

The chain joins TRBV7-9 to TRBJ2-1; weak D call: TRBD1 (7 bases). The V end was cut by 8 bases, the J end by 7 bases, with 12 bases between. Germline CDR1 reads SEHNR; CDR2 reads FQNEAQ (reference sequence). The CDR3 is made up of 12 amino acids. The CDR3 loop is CASAPGGNEQFF. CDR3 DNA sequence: TGTGCCAGCGCCCCAGGGGGGAATGAGCAGTTCTTC.

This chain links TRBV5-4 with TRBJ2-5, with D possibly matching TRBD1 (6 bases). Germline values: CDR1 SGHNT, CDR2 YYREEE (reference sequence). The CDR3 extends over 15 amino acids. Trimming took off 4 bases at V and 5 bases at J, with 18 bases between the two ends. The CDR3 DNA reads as TGTGCCAGCAGCACGAAAACAGGGCGTTCGGAGACCCAGTACTTC. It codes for CASSTKTGRSETQYF.

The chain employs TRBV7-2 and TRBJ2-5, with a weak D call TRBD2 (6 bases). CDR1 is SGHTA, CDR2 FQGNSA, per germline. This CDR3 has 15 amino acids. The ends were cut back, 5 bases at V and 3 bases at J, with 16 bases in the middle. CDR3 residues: CASSRSGRREETQYF. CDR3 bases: TGTGCCAGCAGCCGCTCGGGGAGGCGGGAAGAGACCCAGTACTTC.

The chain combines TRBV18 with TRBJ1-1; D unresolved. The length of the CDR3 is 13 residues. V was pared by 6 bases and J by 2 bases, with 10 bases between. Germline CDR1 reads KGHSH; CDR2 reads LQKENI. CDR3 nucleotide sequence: TGTGCCAGCTCCATGACTGATAACACTGAAGCTTTCTTT. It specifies CASSMTDNTEAFF.

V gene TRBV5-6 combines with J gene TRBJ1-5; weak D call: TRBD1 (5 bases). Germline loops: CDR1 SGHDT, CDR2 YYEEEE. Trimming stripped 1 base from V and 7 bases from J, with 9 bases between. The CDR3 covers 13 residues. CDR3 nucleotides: TGTGCCAGCAGCTTGTACAGGTCCCAGCCCCAGCATTTT. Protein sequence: CASSLYRSQPQHF.

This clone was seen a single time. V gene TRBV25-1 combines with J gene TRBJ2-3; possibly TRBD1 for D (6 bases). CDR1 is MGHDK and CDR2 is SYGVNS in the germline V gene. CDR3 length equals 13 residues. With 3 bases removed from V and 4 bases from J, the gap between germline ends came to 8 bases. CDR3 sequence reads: CASSEDSPDTQYF. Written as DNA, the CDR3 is TGTGCCAGCAGTGAGGACAGTCCAGATACGCAGTATTTT. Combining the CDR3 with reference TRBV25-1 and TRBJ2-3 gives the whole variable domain EADIYQTPRYLVIGTGKKITLECSQTMGHDKMYWYQQDPGMELHLIHYSYGVNSTEKGDLSSESTVSRIRTEHFPLTLESARPSHTSQYLCASSEDSPDTQYFGPGTRLTVL.

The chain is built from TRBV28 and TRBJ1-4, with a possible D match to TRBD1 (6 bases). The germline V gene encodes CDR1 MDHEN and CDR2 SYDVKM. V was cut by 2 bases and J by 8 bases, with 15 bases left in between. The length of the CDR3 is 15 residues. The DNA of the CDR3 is TGTGCCAGCAGTTTAATGCAGGGGATCGGGGAAAAACTGTTTTTT. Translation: CASSLMQGIGEKLFF.

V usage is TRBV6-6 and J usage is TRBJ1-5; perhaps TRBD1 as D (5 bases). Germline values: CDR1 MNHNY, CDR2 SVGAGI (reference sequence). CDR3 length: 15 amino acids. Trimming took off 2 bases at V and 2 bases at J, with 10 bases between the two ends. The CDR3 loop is CASSYQGGGNQPQHF. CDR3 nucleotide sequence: TGTGCCAGCAGTTACCAGGGAGGAGGCAATCAGCCCCAGCATTTT.

For the CDR3, the DNA is TGTGCCAGCTCACCAGGGACAGTAAGCTCCTACGAGCAGTACTTC. Translation gives CASSPGTVSSYEQYF. The rearrangement joins TRBV18 to TRBJ2-7; 7 nucleotides match TRBD1. The germline V gene encodes CDR1 KGHSH and CDR2 LQKENI. Unmatched junction bases numbered 4, after V lost 2 bases and J lost 0 bases. The CDR3 has 15 residues.

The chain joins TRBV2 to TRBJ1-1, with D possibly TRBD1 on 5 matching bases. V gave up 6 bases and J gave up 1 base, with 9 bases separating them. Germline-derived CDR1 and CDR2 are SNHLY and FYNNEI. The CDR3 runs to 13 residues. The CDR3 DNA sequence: TGTGCCAGCAGGCGGGACGGGAACACTGAAGCTTTCTTT. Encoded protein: CASRRDGNTEAFF.

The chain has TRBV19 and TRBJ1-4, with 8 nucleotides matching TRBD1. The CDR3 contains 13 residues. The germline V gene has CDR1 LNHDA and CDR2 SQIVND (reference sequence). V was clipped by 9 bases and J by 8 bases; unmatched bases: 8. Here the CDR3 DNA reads TGTGCCAGCGACCAGGGGGCGCGGGAAAAACTGTTTTTT. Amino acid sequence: CASDQGAREKLFF.

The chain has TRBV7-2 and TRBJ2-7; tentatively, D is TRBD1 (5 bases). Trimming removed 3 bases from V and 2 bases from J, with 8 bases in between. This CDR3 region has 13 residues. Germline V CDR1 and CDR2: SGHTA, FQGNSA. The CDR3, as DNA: TGTGCCAGCAGCTTCGACAGACCCTACGAGCAGTACTTC. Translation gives CASSFDRPYEQYF.